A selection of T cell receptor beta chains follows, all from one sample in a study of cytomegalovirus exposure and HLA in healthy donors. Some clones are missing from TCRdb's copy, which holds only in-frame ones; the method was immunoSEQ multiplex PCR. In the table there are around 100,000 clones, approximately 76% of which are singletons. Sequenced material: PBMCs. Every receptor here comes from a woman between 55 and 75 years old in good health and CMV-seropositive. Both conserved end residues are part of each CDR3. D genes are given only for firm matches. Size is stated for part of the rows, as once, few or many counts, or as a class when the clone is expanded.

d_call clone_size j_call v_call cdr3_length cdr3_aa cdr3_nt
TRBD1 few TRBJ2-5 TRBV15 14 CATSSRGGGETQYF TGTGCCACCAGCAGCAGAGGGGGCGGGGAGACCCAGTACTTC
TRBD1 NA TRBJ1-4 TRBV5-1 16 CASSPDRRSTNEKLFF TGCGCCAGCAGCCCGGACAGGCGTTCAACTAATGAAAAACTGTTTTTT
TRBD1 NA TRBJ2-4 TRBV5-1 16 CASSPSPGTGGYIQYF TGCGCCAGCAGCCCCTCGCCCGGGACAGGAGGATACATTCAGTACTTC
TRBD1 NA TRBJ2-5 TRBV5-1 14 CASSLGQGIQTQYF TGCGCCAGCAGCCTCGGACAGGGGATTCAGACCCAGTACTTC
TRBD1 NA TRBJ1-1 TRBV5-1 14 CASRPTGRNTEAFF TGCGCCAGCAGACCGACAGGGAGGAACACTGAAGCTTTCTTT
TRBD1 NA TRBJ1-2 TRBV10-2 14 CASSEQRQGASYTF TGCGCCAGCAGTGAGCAGCGGCAGGGGGCGAGCTACACCTTC
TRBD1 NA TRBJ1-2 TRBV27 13 CASSLGGNYGYTF TGTGCCAGCAGCCTAGGGGGCAACTATGGCTACACCTTC
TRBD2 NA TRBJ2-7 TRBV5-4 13 CASGGTSGSEQYF TGTGCCAGTGGAGGGACTAGCGGGAGCGAGCAGTACTTC
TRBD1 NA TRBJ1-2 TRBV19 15 CASSRTGRANYGYTF TGTGCCAGTAGCCGGACAGGGAGAGCTAACTATGGCTACACCTTC
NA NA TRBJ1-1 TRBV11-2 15 CASSLWTRKNTEAFF TGTGCCAGCAGCCTCTGGACAAGAAAGAACACTGAAGCTTTCTTT
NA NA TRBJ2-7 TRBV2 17 CASLSPSSPSLGREQYF TGTGCGAGCCTCTCACCCTCGTCGCCCTCTCTGGGGAGAGAGCAGTACTTC
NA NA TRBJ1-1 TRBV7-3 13 CASSRTSDTEAFF TGTGCCAGCAGCCGAACATCAGACACTGAAGCTTTCTTT
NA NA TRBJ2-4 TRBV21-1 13 CASSIRTGTIQYF TGTGCCAGCAGCATCCGGACAGGGACCATTCAGTACTTC
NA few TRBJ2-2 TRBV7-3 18 CASSRTLSGGVDTGELFF TGTGCCAGCAGCCGAACCCTTAGCGGCGGAGTGGACACCGGGGAGCTGTTTTTT
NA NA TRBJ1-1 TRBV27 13 CASSFWDSPEAFF TGTGCCAGCAGCTTTTGGGACTCACCTGAAGCTTTCTTT
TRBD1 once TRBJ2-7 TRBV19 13 CASQETGRYEQYF TGTGCCAGCCAAGAGACAGGGCGATACGAGCAGTACTTC
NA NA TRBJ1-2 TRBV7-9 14 CASSSSARGRGYTF TGTGCCAGCAGCTCATCTGCGCGGGGCCGGGGCTACACCTTC
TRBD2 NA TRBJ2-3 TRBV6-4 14 CASAAGVGTDTQYF TGTGCCAGCGCAGCGGGAGTCGGCACAGATACGCAGTATTTT
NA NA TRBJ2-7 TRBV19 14 CASSIDGSSYEQYF TGTGCCAGTAGTATAGACGGGTCATCCTACGAGCAGTACTTC
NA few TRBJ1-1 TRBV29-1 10 CSGQGFEAFF TGCAGCGGGCAGGGATTTGAAGCTTTCTTT
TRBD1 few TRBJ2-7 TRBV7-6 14 CASSSRQGANEQYF TGTGCCAGCAGCTCAAGACAGGGGGCGAACGAGCAGTACTTC
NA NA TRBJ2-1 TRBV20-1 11 CSASFLNEQFF TGCAGTGCTAGTTTCCTCAATGAGCAGTTCTTC
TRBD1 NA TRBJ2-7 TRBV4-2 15 CASSQESGGVYEQYF TGTGCCAGCAGCCAAGAGTCAGGGGGAGTGTACGAGCAGTACTTC
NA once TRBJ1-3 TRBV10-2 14 CASSGDSYGNTIYF TGCGCCAGCAGCGGGGACTCCTATGGAAACACCATATATTTT
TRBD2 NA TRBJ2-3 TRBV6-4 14 CASSLAGGTDTQYF TGTGCCAGCAGCTTAGCGGGAGGCACAGATACGCAGTATTTT
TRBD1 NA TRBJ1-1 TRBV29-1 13 CSVDRGRNTEAFF TGCAGCGTTGACAGGGGGCGGAACACTGAAGCTTTCTTT
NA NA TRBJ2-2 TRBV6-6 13 CASRDYPSGELFF TGTGCCAGCAGGGACTACCCGTCCGGGGAGCTGTTTTTT
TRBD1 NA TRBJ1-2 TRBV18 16 CASSQGQAEPAYGYTF TGTGCCAGCTCACAGGGACAGGCAGAACCGGCCTATGGCTACACCTTC
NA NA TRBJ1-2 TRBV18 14 CASSPSTDNYGYTF TGTGCCAGCTCACCCTCTACTGATAACTATGGCTACACCTTC
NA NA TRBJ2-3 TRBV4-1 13 CASSLPGGDTQYF TGCGCCAGCAGCCTACCAGGGGGGGATACGCAGTATTTT
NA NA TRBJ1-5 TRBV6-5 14 CASSGGVLNQPQHF TGTGCCAGCAGTGGAGGGGTTTTAAATCAGCCCCAGCATTTT